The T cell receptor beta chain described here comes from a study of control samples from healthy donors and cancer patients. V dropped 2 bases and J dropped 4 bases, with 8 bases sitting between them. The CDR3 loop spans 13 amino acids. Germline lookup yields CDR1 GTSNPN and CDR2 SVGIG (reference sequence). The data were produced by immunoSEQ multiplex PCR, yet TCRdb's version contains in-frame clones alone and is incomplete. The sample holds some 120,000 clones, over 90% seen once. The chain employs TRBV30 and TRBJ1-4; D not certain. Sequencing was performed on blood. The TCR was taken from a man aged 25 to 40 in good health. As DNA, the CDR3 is TGTGCCTGGAGTCGGTTATATAATGAAAAACTGTTTTTT. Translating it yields CAWSRLYNEKLFF.